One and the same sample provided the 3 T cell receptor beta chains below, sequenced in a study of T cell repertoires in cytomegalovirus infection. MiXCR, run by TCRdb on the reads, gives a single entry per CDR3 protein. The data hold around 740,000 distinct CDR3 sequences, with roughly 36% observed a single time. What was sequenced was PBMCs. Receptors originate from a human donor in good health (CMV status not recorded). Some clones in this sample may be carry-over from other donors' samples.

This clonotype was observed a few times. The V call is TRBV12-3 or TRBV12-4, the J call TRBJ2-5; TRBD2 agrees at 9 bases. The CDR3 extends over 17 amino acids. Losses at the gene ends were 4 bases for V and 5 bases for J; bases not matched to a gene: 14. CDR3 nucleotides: TGTGCCAGCAGTTGGGGTCGAGCGGGAGGAGGACGGGAGACCCAGTACTTC. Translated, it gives CASSWGRAGGGRETQYF.

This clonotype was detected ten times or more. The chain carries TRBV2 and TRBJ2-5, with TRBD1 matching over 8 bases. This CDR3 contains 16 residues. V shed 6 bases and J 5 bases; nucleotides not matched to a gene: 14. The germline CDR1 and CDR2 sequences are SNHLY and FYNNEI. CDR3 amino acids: CASRYSGTGEMETQYF. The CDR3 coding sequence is TGTGCCAGCAGATACTCCGGGACAGGAGAGATGGAGACCCAGTACTTC.

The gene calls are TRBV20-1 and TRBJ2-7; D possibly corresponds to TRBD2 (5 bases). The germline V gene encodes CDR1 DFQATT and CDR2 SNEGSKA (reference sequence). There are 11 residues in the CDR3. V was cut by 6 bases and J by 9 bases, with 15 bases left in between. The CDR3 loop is CSAGENRGQYF. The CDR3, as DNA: TGCAGTGCCGGGGAGAACCGCGGGCAGTACTTC.